The next 13 T cell receptor beta chains were all read from a single sample in a study of blood T cell repertoires in COVID-19. Sequenced by immunoSEQ multiplex PCR; TCRdb stores in-frame clones only, minus some. The sample contains 200,000 to 250,000 clones, 86% of which appear only once. The sequenced material came from peripheral blood. The receptor set was obtained from a man aged 25 to 45 who had recovered from COVID-19.

This clone was observed a single time. The V and J genes are TRBV3-1 (or the pseudogene TRBV3-2) and TRBJ2-1, with D maybe TRBD2 (5 bases). The V gene's germline CDR1 is LGHDT and CDR2 YNNKEL (reference sequence). The CDR3 length is 15 residues. Trimming took off 0 bases at V and 4 bases at J, with 10 bases between the two ends. In nucleotides, the CDR3 is TGTGCCAGCAGCCAAGATGGACTGCCATACAATGAGCAGTTCTTC. It translates to CASSQDGLPYNEQFF.

This chain links TRBV11-2 with TRBJ2-3, with a possible D match to TRBD2 (6 bases). The CDR3 runs 16 residues. Germline assignment: CDR1 SGHAT and CDR2 FQNNGV. V lost 2 bases and J 1 base, leaving 13 bases between the germline ends. CDR3 bases: TGTGCCAGCAGCTTACGCGGGGTTTTCGGCACAGATACGCAGTATTTT. It specifies CASSLRGVFGTDTQYF.

The chain carries TRBV10-1 and TRBJ1-6; 9 bases match TRBD1. J lost 6 bases, V lost 3 bases, and 3 bases had no gene match. The germline CDR1 and CDR2 sequences are WNHNN and SYGVQD (reference sequence). The CDR3 extends over 15 amino acids. DNA of the CDR3: TGCGCCAGCAGTGACACGGGACAGGGTAATTCACCCCTCCACTTT. Residues: CASSDTGQGNSPLHF.

The chain uses TRBV18 and TRBJ1-4, with 7 bases lining up with TRBD1. CDR3 length: 15 residues. Germline V gene data show CDR1 as KGHSH and CDR2 as LQKENI. V shed 3 bases, J shed 6 bases, and the junction held 7 bases outside the gene matches. Here the CDR3 reads CASSPDREDHEKLFF. The CDR3 nucleotides read TGTGCCAGCTCACCCGACAGGGAAGATCATGAAAAACTGTTTTTT.

The V gene is TRBV6-5, the J gene TRBJ2-7; 7 nucleotides match TRBD1. The CDR3 has 14 residues. V was pared by 7 bases and J by 2 bases, with 8 bases of the junction left unmatched. Germline V lookup: CDR1 MNHEY, CDR2 SVGAGI. CDR3 sequence reads: CASTMDRQPYEQYF. In DNA, the CDR3 is TGTGCCAGCACTATGGACAGGCAACCCTACGAGCAGTACTTC.

This clone was found once. The chain links TRBV10-3 to TRBJ1-5; tentative D call: TRBD1 (5 bases). The CDR3 runs to 15 residues. With 0 bases removed from V and 4 bases from J, the gap between germline ends came to 10 bases. The V gene's germline CDR1 is ENHRY and CDR2 SYGVKD. The DNA for the CDR3 is TGTGCCATCAGTGAGTCTTTAGGGGTAAATCAGCCCCAGCATTTT. It codes for CAISESLGVNQPQHF.

The chain recombines TRBV15 with TRBJ2-1, with D perhaps TRBD2 (5 bases). Germline values: CDR1 LNHNV, CDR2 YYDKDF (reference sequence). The CDR3 totals 17 residues. V lost 8 bases, J lost 4 bases, and 24 bases lay in between. The CDR3 nucleotides read TGTGCCACCCGGGGAAAGGGCCCGGGGTACAGTTACAATGAGCAGTTCTTC. Translating it yields CATRGKGPGYSYNEQFF. Full variable domain (remainder filled in from reference TRBV15 and TRBJ2-1): DAMVIQNPRYQVTQFGKPVTLSCSQTLNHNVMYWYQQKSSQAPKLLFHYYDKDFNNEADTPDNFQSRRPNTSFCFLDIRSPGLGDTAMYLCATRGKGPGYSYNEQFFGPGTRLTVL.

The CDR3 spells CASRARRRNQPQHF. The CDR3 DNA follows: TGTGCCAGCAGGGCGAGAAGGAGAAATCAGCCCCAGCATTTT. This chain connects TRBV21-1 to TRBJ1-5. TRBV21-1 is a pseudogene segment. The CDR3 is 14 residues long.

This rearrangement joins TRBV27 to TRBJ1-2; TRBD1 matches 8 bases. V dropped 5 bases and J dropped 4; count of bases not matched to a gene: 9. This CDR3 is 15 amino acids long. Germline V gene lookup returns CDR1 MNHEY and CDR2 SMNVEV (reference sequence). The chain's CDR3 is CASSLMAGTGYGYTF. CDR3 coding DNA: TGTGCCAGCAGTCTGATGGCTGGGACAGGCTATGGCTACACCTTC.

Only a few counts were recorded for this clone. This chain joins TRBV5-1 and TRBJ2-7, with a possible D match to TRBD2 (6 bases). The ends were cut back, 4 bases at V and 5 bases at J, with 13 bases in the middle. Germline V CDR1 and CDR2: SGHRS, YFSETQ. The length of the CDR3 is 13 residues. The CDR3 is CASSGAGNHEQYF. The DNA for the CDR3 is TGCGCCAGCAGCGGGGCGGGGAACCACGAGCAGTACTTC.

The rearrangement uses TRBV6-5 and TRBJ1-6, with D uncertain. Trimming removed 8 bases from V and 8 bases from J, with 13 bases in between. CDR1 MNHEY and CDR2 SVGAGI come from the germline V gene. CDR3 length: 13 residues. CDR3 bases: TGTGCCAGCGGAGAGAACTCCTATTCACCCCTCCACTTT. Its translation: CASGENSYSPLHF.

V usage is TRBV5-4 and J usage is TRBJ1-2; D perhaps matches TRBD1 (5 bases). This CDR3 comprises 14 residues. V lost 2 bases to trimming and J lost 6 bases, with 14 bases between them. Germline V CDR1 and CDR2: SGHNT, YYREEE (reference sequence). As DNA, the CDR3 is TGTGCCAGCAGCTTTCAGGGAACGGGCAATGGCTACACCTTC. Translating it yields CASSFQGTGNGYTF.

The chain combines TRBV2 with TRBJ1-5; no reliable D call. V lost 4 bases, J lost 6 bases, and 19 bases lay in between. The CDR3 runs 16 residues. Per the germline V gene, CDR1 is SNHLY and CDR2 is FYNNEI. Written as DNA, the CDR3 is TGTGCCAGCAGTGTGCGCCCCCTCGGGGTGGGTCAGCCCCAGCATTTT. Encoded protein: CASSVRPLGVGQPQHF.